This T cell receptor (beta chain) was documented in a study of T cell changes during pregnancy in multiple sclerosis. Here immunoSEQ multiplex PCR was the method, and the copy in TCRdb shows in-frame clones only, minus some. The sample consists of under 65,000 clones, roughly 89% of them appearing once. Germline trimming cut 2 bases from V and 3 bases from J; bases unmatched to any gene: 8. CDR3 length equals 17 residues. Germline CDR1 reads LGHNA; CDR2 reads YNFKEQ. The chain joins TRBV4-2 to TRBJ2-3; 10 bases map to TRBD2. The sequences come from peripheral blood, collected in the second trimester of pregnancy. This TCR was recovered from a female donor with multiple sclerosis, enrolled in a pregnancy study. This CDR3 is CASSQIPSGSWTDTQYF. The CDR3 DNA sequence: TGTGCCAGCAGCCAAATCCCTAGCGGGAGTTGGACAGATACGCAGTATTTT.